A selection of T cell receptor beta chains follows, all from one sample in a study of OX40 agonist ivuxolimab in advanced cancers. Assay: immunoSEQ multiplex PCR; the TCRdb copy retains only in-frame clones and omits some. This table has over 45,000 clones, about 93% appearing once. The specimen comprised CD4+ or CD8+ T cells sorted from blood, sampled in a trial of the OX40 agonist ivuxolimab. The receptors shown here come from an adult with an advanced solid tumor such as melanoma, head and neck, liver or kidney cancer. CDR3s include the opening cysteine and the closing phenylalanine or tryptophan. Each record gives: clone size, J gene, D gene, V gene, CDR3 protein, CDR3 DNA. The D gene is left open where the match is weak. Some rows mark clone size as missing; the rest say once, few, many or name a class of expanded clone.

abundance: NA
j_gene: TRBJ2-1
d_gene: TRBD2
v_gene: TRBV19
CDR3aa: CASSLTSGSYEQFF
CDR3nt: TGTGCCAGTAGCTTGACTAGCGGGAGCTATGAGCAGTTCTTC

abundance: NA
j_gene: TRBJ1-1
d_gene: TRBD1
v_gene: TRBV27
CDR3aa: CASNPGTGMANTEAFF
CDR3nt: TGTGCCAGCAACCCCGGGACAGGGATGGCGAACACTGAAGCTTTCTTT

abundance: NA
j_gene: TRBJ2-7
d_gene: NA
v_gene: TRBV9
CDR3aa: CASSVGLAEGGHEQYF
CDR3nt: TGTGCCAGCAGCGTAGGGCTAGCGGAGGGGGGCCACGAGCAGTACTTC

abundance: few
j_gene: TRBJ1-5
d_gene: TRBD1
v_gene: TRBV27
CDR3aa: CASSPHDRAQPQHF
CDR3nt: TGTGCCAGCAGTCCTCACGACAGGGCTCAGCCCCAGCATTTT

abundance: once
j_gene: TRBJ2-1
d_gene: NA
v_gene: TRBV7-6
CDR3aa: CASSPAYNEQFF
CDR3nt: TGTGCCAGCAGCCCTGCCTACAATGAGCAGTTCTTC

abundance: NA
j_gene: TRBJ2-7
d_gene: TRBD1
v_gene: TRBV5-5
CDR3aa: CASSITGTGREQYF
CDR3nt: TGTGCCAGCAGCATAACCGGGACAGGGCGCGAGCAGTACTTC

abundance: NA
j_gene: TRBJ2-5
d_gene: NA
v_gene: TRBV28
CDR3aa: CASSQPDSSLQETQYF
CDR3nt: TGTGCCAGCAGTCAACCGGACTCCTCACTCCAAGAGACCCAGTACTTC

abundance: NA
j_gene: TRBJ2-2
d_gene: NA
v_gene: TRBV6-5
CDR3aa: CASRTGPRGTGELFF
CDR3nt: TGTGCCAGCAGAACGGGACCCAGAGGCACCGGGGAGCTGTTTTTT

abundance: NA
j_gene: TRBJ2-7
d_gene: NA
v_gene: TRBV7-9
CDR3aa: CASSADAREQYF
CDR3nt: TGTGCCAGCAGCGCAGATGCGCGGGAGCAGTACTTC

abundance: NA
j_gene: TRBJ2-7
d_gene: TRBD1
v_gene: TRBV19
CDR3aa: CASSFPGQGLEQYF
CDR3nt: TGTGCCAGTAGTTTCCCGGGACAGGGTCTCGAGCAGTACTTC

abundance: few
j_gene: TRBJ1-5
d_gene: NA
v_gene: TRBV6-1
CDR3aa: CASSALQVSNQPQHF
CDR3nt: TGTGCCAGCAGTGCCCTGCAGGTTAGCAATCAGCCCCAGCATTTT

abundance: NA
j_gene: TRBJ1-5
d_gene: NA
v_gene: TRBV9
CDR3aa: CASSLGTANQPQHF
CDR3nt: TGTGCCAGCAGCTTAGGGACGGCGAATCAGCCCCAGCATTTT

abundance: NA
j_gene: TRBJ2-7
d_gene: TRBD2
v_gene: TRBV6-6
CDR3aa: CAAASGNYEQYF
CDR3nt: TGTGCTGCGGCTAGCGGAAACTACGAGCAGTACTTC

abundance: NA
j_gene: TRBJ2-1
d_gene: NA
v_gene: TRBV19
CDR3aa: CASSIDLDQPYNEQFF
CDR3nt: TGTGCCAGTAGTATAGACCTGGACCAGCCCTACAATGAGCAGTTCTTC

abundance: NA
j_gene: TRBJ2-5
d_gene: TRBD2
v_gene: TRBV7-9
CDR3aa: CASSEAGEETQYF
CDR3nt: TGTGCCAGCTCTGAGGCGGGGGAAGAGACCCAGTACTTC

abundance: NA
j_gene: TRBJ1-2
d_gene: NA
v_gene: TRBV9
CDR3aa: CASSVQGGPNYGYTF
CDR3nt: TGTGCCAGCAGCGTCCAGGGAGGGCCTAACTATGGCTACACCTTC

abundance: NA
j_gene: TRBJ1-2
d_gene: NA
v_gene: TRBV6-6
CDR3aa: CASSFMTGGADYGYTF
CDR3nt: TGTGCCAGCAGCTTTATGACAGGCGGGGCGGACTATGGCTACACCTTC

abundance: NA
j_gene: TRBJ1-5
d_gene: NA
v_gene: TRBV27
CDR3aa: CARDGPQHF
CDR3nt: TGTGCCAGAGATGGGCCCCAGCATTTT

abundance: NA
j_gene: TRBJ2-7
d_gene: NA
v_gene: TRBV27
CDR3aa: CASTLMLGAYEQYF
CDR3nt: TGTGCCAGCACTCTTATGCTCGGTGCCTACGAGCAGTACTTC

abundance: NA
j_gene: TRBJ2-3
d_gene: TRBD2
v_gene: TRBV9
CDR3aa: CASSLAGGGDTQYF
CDR3nt: TGTGCCAGCAGCCTAGCGGGAGGGGGAGATACGCAGTATTTT

abundance: NA
j_gene: TRBJ2-7
d_gene: NA
v_gene: TRBV10-2
CDR3aa: CASTSDKSSYEQYF
CDR3nt: TGCGCCAGCACCTCGGACAAGAGCTCCTACGAGCAGTACTTC

abundance: NA
j_gene: TRBJ2-3
d_gene: TRBD1
v_gene: TRBV9
CDR3aa: CASSVADRGTDTQYF
CDR3nt: TGTGCCAGCAGCGTAGCGGACAGGGGCACAGATACGCAGTATTTT

abundance: once
j_gene: TRBJ1-3
d_gene: NA
v_gene: TRBV6-1
CDR3aa: CASSETGHSGNTIYF
CDR3nt: TGTGCCAGCAGTGAAACTGGACATTCTGGAAACACCATATATTTT

abundance: NA
j_gene: TRBJ2-7
d_gene: TRBD1
v_gene: TRBV5-4
CDR3aa: CASTTGGDRGYEQYF
CDR3nt: TGTGCCAGCACCACCGGGGGGGACAGGGGATACGAGCAGTACTTC

abundance: once
j_gene: TRBJ1-4
d_gene: NA
v_gene: TRBV6-6
CDR3aa: CASRPAQGPNEKLFF
CDR3nt: TGTGCCAGCAGGCCAGCCCAGGGTCCTAATGAAAAACTGTTTTTT

abundance: NA
j_gene: TRBJ2-3
d_gene: NA
v_gene: TRBV28
CDR3aa: CASSFPTSDPTDTQYF
CDR3nt: TGTGCCAGCAGTTTTCCGACTAGTGACCCCACAGATACGCAGTATTTT

abundance: NA
j_gene: TRBJ2-7
d_gene: TRBD2
v_gene: TRBV4-1
CDR3aa: CASSQPTSGTSYEQYF
CDR3nt: TGCGCCAGCAGCCAGCCGACTAGCGGGACGTCCTACGAGCAGTACTTC

abundance: NA
j_gene: TRBJ1-1
d_gene: TRBD1
v_gene: TRBV6-5
CDR3aa: CASSLDRDTEAFF
CDR3nt: TGTGCCAGCAGCCTTGACAGGGATACTGAAGCTTTCTTT

abundance: NA
j_gene: TRBJ2-1
d_gene: NA
v_gene: TRBV4-3
CDR3aa: CASSLAGGLDEQFF
CDR3nt: TGCGCCAGCAGCCTAGCAGGGGGGCTTGATGAGCAGTTCTTC

abundance: NA
j_gene: TRBJ1-5
d_gene: NA
v_gene: TRBV19
CDR3aa: CASRPGQTEIHWPQHF
CDR3nt: TGTGCCAGTAGGCCCGGACAGACTGAGATCCATTGGCCCCAGCATTTT

abundance: NA
j_gene: TRBJ2-7
d_gene: NA
v_gene: TRBV13
CDR3aa: CASSPPVRGEQYF
CDR3nt: TGTGCCAGCAGCCCCCCTGTGAGGGGGGAGCAGTACTTC

abundance: NA
j_gene: TRBJ2-4
d_gene: NA
v_gene: TRBV5-6
CDR3aa: CASSYGTLNIQYF
CDR3nt: TGTGCCAGCAGCTATGGGACACTCAACATTCAGTACTTC

abundance: NA
j_gene: TRBJ2-7
d_gene: NA
v_gene: TRBV2
CDR3aa: CASRGLRDSYEQYF
CDR3nt: TGTGCCAGCAGGGGATTACGGGACTCCTACGAGCAGTACTTC